Detailed here is one TCR beta chain. The CDR3 sequence is 16 residues long. Looked up from germline, CDR1 is LNHNV and CDR2 is YYDKDF (reference sequence). Germline trimming cut 2 bases from V and 0 bases from J; bases unmatched to any gene: 7. TCRdb keeps only in-frame clones here, not all; method: immunoSEQ multiplex PCR. This table has hundreds of thousands of clones, 75% to 90% appearing once. The data are from a study of shared T cell receptors in the human thymus. These data were also reused for a study on human thymus T cells. That source reports: The sample donors, healthy Finnish infants, were having corrective surgery for congenital heart defects. Thymus pieces cut out during corrective heart surgery were the tissue that was used.

The receptor was isolated from a girl under three years old with a congenital heart defect. Specimen: thymocytes. This chain connects TRBV15 to TRBJ2-7; TRBD2 agrees at 7 bases. The CDR3 nucleotides read TGTGCCACCAGCAGATCGGATAGCGGGTGCTCCTACGAGCAGTACTTC. This sequence encodes CATSRSDSGCSYEQYF.